This record covers a single T cell receptor beta chain. Profiled with immunoSEQ multiplex PCR; TCRdb holds only in-frame clones, not every one. This sample yields a few hundred thousand clones, of which 86% are seen a single time; about 10% belongs to the top ten. This sample is drawn from a study of blood T cell repertoires in COVID-19. Study in general: COVID-19 samples from acute and convalescent phases originated in the United States, Italy and Spain. The analysed material was cDNA or gDNA that came from T cells, B-cell-depleted T cells, or PBMCs.

The CDR3 loop spans 14 amino acids. V lost 1 base, J lost 2 bases, and 8 bases lay in between. Germline assignment: CDR1 LNHDA and CDR2 SQIVND (reference sequence). The J gene is TRBJ1-1, the V gene TRBV19; no clear D gene. This TCR derives from a woman in her late teens or twenties who had recovered from COVID-19. The sample consisted of PBMCs or T cells enriched from blood (not recorded which). The CDR3 region has the DNA TGTGCCAGTAGTATAGTACTTCTTAACACTGAAGCTTTCTTT. This translates into CASSIVLLNTEAFF. Supplemented by reference TRBV19 and TRBJ1-1, the full variable domain reads DGGITQSPKYLFRKEGQNVTLSCEQNLNHDAMYWYRQDPGQGLRLIYYSQIVNDFQKGDIAEGYSVSREKKESFPLTVTSAQKNPTAFYLCASSIVLLNTEAFFGQGTRLTVV.